The source of this TCR beta chain is a study of blood T cell repertoires in COVID-19. In the authors' workflow: Amplification of reference gene primers was used by the study to estimate nucleated cell counts. Data came from immunoSEQ multiplex PCR; TCRdb stores just in-frame clones and leaves some out. The D gene and trimming were derived from the DNA, and the V and J assignments and clone size from that table. The sample carries 200,000 to 250,000 clones, approximately 80% recorded once. The sample taken for sequencing was peripheral blood. The TCR was taken from an elderly woman with acute or convalescent COVID-19.

CDR3 protein: CASSNRVLGTDTQYF. The CDR3 DNA reads as TGTGCCAGCAGTAACCGGGTCTTAGGCACAGATACGCAGTATTTT. The rearrangement joins TRBV9 to TRBJ2-3, with unresolved D. The CDR3 is 15 amino acids. Germline-derived CDR1 and CDR2 are SGDLS and YYNGEE. Trimming left V 5 bases short and J 1 base short, with 14 bases between.